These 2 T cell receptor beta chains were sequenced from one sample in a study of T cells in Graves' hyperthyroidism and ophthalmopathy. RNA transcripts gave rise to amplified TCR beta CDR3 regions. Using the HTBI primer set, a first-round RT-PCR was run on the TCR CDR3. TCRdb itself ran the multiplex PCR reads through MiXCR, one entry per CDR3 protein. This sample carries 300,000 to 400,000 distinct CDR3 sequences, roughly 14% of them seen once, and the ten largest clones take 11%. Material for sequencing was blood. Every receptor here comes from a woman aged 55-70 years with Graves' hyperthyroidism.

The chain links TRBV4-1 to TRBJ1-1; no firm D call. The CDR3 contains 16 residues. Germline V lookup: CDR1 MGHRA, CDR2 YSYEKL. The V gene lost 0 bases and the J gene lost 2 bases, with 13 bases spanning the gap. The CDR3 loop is CASSQDEMQTNTEAFF. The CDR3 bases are TGCGCCAGCAGCCAAGATGAGATGCAGACTAACACTGAAGCTTTCTTT.

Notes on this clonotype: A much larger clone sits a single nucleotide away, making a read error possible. This CDR3 reads CASSQDARTPSGWSYEQYF. CDR3 sequence (DNA): TGTGCCAGCAGCCAAGATGCACGGACGCCTAGCGGGTGGTCGTACGAGCAGTACTTC. This sequence joins TRBV3-1 and TRBJ2-7; TRBD2 matches at 8 bases. J gave up 4 bases and V 0 bases, and 17 bases lay outside the gene matches. The CDR3 is 19 residues long. Germline CDR1 and CDR2: LGHDT and YNNKEL (reference sequence).